One and the same sample provided the 6 T cell receptor beta chains below, sequenced in a study of CD8 T cells in Susac syndrome. Random hexamers were used to reverse transcribe an amount of roughly 0.5 to 1 ug RNA. Each CDR3 protein gets one entry after TCRdb re-called the immunoSEQ multiplex PCR reads with MiXCR. The data hold fewer than 140,000 distinct CDR3 sequences, with roughly 95% observed a single time. The sample taken for sequencing was CD8+ T cells from PBMCs. The source is a human donor with Susac syndrome.

This sequence joins TRBV14 and TRBJ2-2; D is ambiguous. This CDR3 region has 15 residues. The V and J ends lost 0 bases and 7 bases respectively, with 12 bases between them. From germline, CDR1 is SGHDN and CDR2 FVKESK. CDR3 protein: CASSQDGPGYGELFF. DNA for the CDR3: TGTGCCAGCAGCCAAGATGGTCCGGGCTACGGGGAGCTGTTTTTT.

This sequence joins TRBV4-1 and TRBJ2-7, with 10 bases matching TRBD2. V shed 2 bases, J shed 1 base, and the junction held 5 bases outside the gene matches. Germline CDR1 MGHRA, CDR2 YSYEKL. The CDR3 loop spans 16 amino acids. The chain's CDR3 is CASSQLAGDLSYEQYF. For the CDR3, the DNA is TGCGCCAGCAGCCAACTAGCGGGGGACCTTTCCTACGAGCAGTACTTC.

The chain couples TRBV6-5 to TRBJ2-5, with D hard to call. CDR1 and CDR2 from the germline V gene are MNHEY and SVGAGI. Between the trimmed V and J ends, which lost 0 bases and 2 bases, there was a span of 13 bases. This CDR3 is 16 amino acids long. CDR3 region: CASSYSWQASQETQYF. The CDR3 DNA reads as TGTGCCAGCAGTTACTCGTGGCAGGCCTCACAAGAGACCCAGTACTTC.

This rearrangement joins TRBV4-3 to TRBJ2-1; D call uncertain. Germline CDR1 reads LGHNA; CDR2 reads YSLEER. V gave up 0 bases and J gave up 5 bases, with 5 bases separating them. The CDR3 extends over 13 amino acids. CDR3 in amino acids: CASSQESHNEQFF. The CDR3 DNA reads TGCGCCAGCAGCCAAGAATCCCACAATGAGCAGTTCTTC.

V and J are TRBV7-9 and TRBJ1-1, with D perhaps matching TRBD1 (5 bases). The CDR3 runs 16 residues. The germline V gene has CDR1 SEHNR and CDR2 FQNEAQ (reference sequence). The V and J ends lost 5 bases and 1 base respectively, with 17 bases between them. The CDR3 sequence is CASSRQSAVGNTEAFF. CDR3 in DNA: TGTGCCAGCAGCCGACAGTCGGCAGTTGGGAACACTGAAGCTTTCTTT.

This rearrangement joins TRBV7-6 to TRBJ2-5, with 7 bases aligning to TRBD1. V trimming: 1 base; J trimming: 7 bases; junction bases outside the gene matches: 9. CDR1 and CDR2 from the germline V gene are SGHVS and FNYEAQ. This CDR3 has 15 amino acids. The CDR3 sequence is CASSLGDRVVGTQYF. The DNA of the CDR3 is TGTGCCAGCAGCTTAGGAGACAGGGTCGTGGGGACCCAGTACTTC.